The 9 T cell receptor beta chains given below trace back to one sample, sequenced in a study of blood T cell repertoires in COVID-19. Sequencing used immunoSEQ multiplex PCR; TCRdb keeps in-frame clones, though not all of them. The sample records around 220,000 clones, approximately 84% being singletons. The sample consisted of peripheral blood. The receptors were sampled from a woman older than 75 with COVID-19, enrolled during active disease.

The genes are TRBV28 and TRBJ2-1; 7 bases align to TRBD1. V was clipped by 9 bases and J by 5 bases; unmatched bases: 4. Germline V lookup: CDR1 MDHEN, CDR2 SYDVKM. CDR3 size: 12 residues. CDR3 nucleotides: TGTGCCAGTCGGGACAGACACAATGAGCAGTTCTTC. Translation gives CASRDRHNEQFF.

As to this clone: At one of its ends the junction is not consistent with the germline gene, which may arise from a read error. V gene TRBV19 combines with J gene TRBJ2-1; the match to TRBD2 covers 9 bases. The CDR3 has 17 amino acids. Germline lookup yields CDR1 LNHDA and CDR2 SQIVND (reference sequence). The CDR3 bases are TGTGCCAGTAGCCCCGGGCTAGCGGGATGGGCCTACAATGGGCAGTTCTTC. Residues: CASSPGLAGWAYNGQFF.

The rearrangement joins TRBV2 to TRBJ1-5, with D tentatively TRBD1 (5 bases). Germline V gene data show CDR1 as SNHLY and CDR2 as FYNNEI. The CDR3 has 13 residues. Trimming removed 6 bases at V and 3 bases at J, with 9 bases between. The CDR3 bases are TGTGCCAGCAGCCTGGACACCAATCAGCCCCAGCATTTT. Translating gives CASSLDTNQPQHF.

This clone appeared a single time. This chain links TRBV3-1 (or the pseudogene TRBV3-2) with TRBJ2-7; possible D gene TRBD1, 5 bases. V was cut by 4 bases and J by 6 bases, with 22 bases left in between. From germline, CDR1 is LGHDT and CDR2 YNNKEL (reference sequence). The CDR3 consists of 16 residues. CDR3 sequence (DNA): TGTGCCAGCAGCCTTTCTCGACAGCTGTTATCCGGCGAGCAGTACTTC. It encodes CASSLSRQLLSGEQYF.

The chain combines TRBV7-9 with TRBJ1-1; D perhaps matches TRBD1 (5 bases). The V gene's germline CDR1 is SEHNR and CDR2 FQNEAQ (reference sequence). The CDR3 runs 12 residues. V dropped 5 bases and J dropped 6 bases, with 10 bases sitting between them. The CDR3 loop is CASSGALSEAFF. The CDR3 DNA reads as TGTGCCAGCAGCGGGGCTTTGTCTGAAGCTTTCTTT.

This clone was seen more than once but under ten times. The chain combines TRBV28 with TRBJ2-7; D might be TRBD2 (7 bases). The V gene's germline CDR1 is MDHEN and CDR2 SYDVKM. With 8 bases removed from V and 10 bases from J, the gap between germline ends came to 24 bases. The CDR3 totals 14 residues. The CDR3 nucleotides read TGTGCCAGCGAAGGGGCGCCAGGGGAGGGGTTTCAGTACTTC. It specifies CASEGAPGEGFQYF.

This chain uses TRBV5-4 with TRBJ2-5; 7 nucleotides align to TRBD2. This CDR3 has 14 amino acids. The V and J ends lost 0 bases and 7 bases, in that order; junction bases with no gene match: 6. CDR1 SGHNT and CDR2 YYREEE come from the germline V gene (reference sequence). This chain's CDR3 is CASSLAGREGTQYF. For the CDR3, the DNA is TGTGCCAGCAGCTTGGCTGGCAGGGAGGGGACCCAGTACTTC.

This clone has only one observation. The chain joins TRBV2 to TRBJ1-1, with 12 positions matching TRBD1. The V and J ends lost 8 bases and 3 bases, in that order; junction bases with no gene match: 13. Looked up from germline, CDR1 is SNHLY and CDR2 is FYNNEI. The CDR3 spans 17 residues. The CDR3 nucleotides are TGTGCCAGCGGAGGGGCCCCGGGACAGGGGGCTGACACTGAAGCTTTCTTT. It specifies CASGGAPGQGADTEAFF.

The rearrangement joins TRBV7-8 to TRBJ2-2; 8 nucleotides line up with TRBD2. The ends lost 2 bases at V and 5 bases at J; junction bases unmatched: 7. This CDR3 comprises 16 residues. Germline CDR1 is SGHVS and CDR2 is FQNEAQ. CDR3 loop: CASSLSGGPGTGELFF. The CDR3 bases are TGTGCCAGCAGCTTAAGCGGGGGCCCCGGGACCGGGGAGCTGTTTTTT. Combining the CDR3 with reference TRBV7-8 and TRBJ2-2 gives the whole variable domain GAGVSQSPRYKVAKRGQDVALRCDPISGHVSLFWYQQALGQGPEFLTYFQNEAQLDKSGLPSDRFFAERPEGSVSTLKIQRTQQEDSAVYLCASSLSGGPGTGELFFGEGSRLTVL.